Listed below are T cell receptor beta chains from one sample, sequenced in a study of blood T cell repertoires in COVID-19. Here immunoSEQ multiplex PCR was the method, and the copy in TCRdb shows in-frame clones only, minus some. The data contain about 200,000 clones, 80% to 90% of them singletons. The sample taken for sequencing was PBMCs or T cells enriched from blood (not recorded which). The receptor set was obtained from a woman in her thirties or forties with acute COVID-19. The CDR3 runs from the conserved cysteine through the conserved F or W. The D gene is left open where the match is weak. Expanded clones are given a class, and other clones once, few, many or no size at all.

D: TRBD1; V: TRBV28; size: .; J: TRBJ1-5; DNA: TGTGCCAGCCAAGGGACAGGCAATCAGCCCCAGCATTTT; CDR3: CASQGTGNQPQHF
D: TRBD2; V: TRBV9; size: .; J: TRBJ2-7; DNA: TGTGCCAGCAGCCCGAGCGGGAGTCTCTACGAGCAGTACTTC; CDR3: CASSPSGSLYEQYF
D: .; V: TRBV9; size: .; J: TRBJ2-3; DNA: TGTGCCGGCTCGGAGCGGAGCACAGATACGCAGTATTTT; CDR3: CAGSERSTDTQYF
D: .; V: TRBV5-1; size: .; J: TRBJ1-2; DNA: TGCGCCAGCAGCTCGGGGGGGAACGGCTACACCTTC; CDR3: CASSSGGNGYTF
D: .; V: TRBV24-1; size: .; J: TRBJ1-2; DNA: TGTGCCACCAGTGATTTGGGCCCCTCGGGGGACGACTACACCTTC; CDR3: CATSDLGPSGDDYTF
D: .; V: TRBV24-1; size: .; J: TRBJ2-3; DNA: TGTGCCACCAGTGAACGGGAGTTAGATACGCAGTATTTT; CDR3: CATSERELDTQYF
D: .; V: TRBV7-7; size: .; J: TRBJ2-3; DNA: TGTGCCAGCAGCTTAGGCCCTAGTCTCACAGATACGCAGTATTTT; CDR3: CASSLGPSLTDTQYF
D: TRBD1; V: TRBV27; size: few; J: TRBJ1-2; DNA: TGTGCCAGCAGTTTACTAGGGACAGCTGCTAACTATGGCTACACCTTC; CDR3: CASSLLGTAANYGYTF
D: TRBD2; V: TRBV9; size: .; J: TRBJ2-1; DNA: TGTGCCAGCAGCGTAGCTCCCCCGGGACTAGCGGGAGTTGAGCAGTTCTTC; CDR3: CASSVAPPGLAGVEQFF
D: TRBD1; V: TRBV24-1; size: .; J: TRBJ2-1; DNA: TGTGCCACCAGTTCCCGGGACAGGTACAATGAGCAGTTCTTC; CDR3: CATSSRDRYNEQFF